A selection of T cell receptor beta chains follows, all from one sample in a study of CD8 T cells in ankylosing spondylitis. MiXCR, run by TCRdb on the 5' RACE reads, gives a single entry per CDR3 protein. The sample records around 180,000 distinct CDR3 sequences, over 10% being singletons. Material: blood, either unsorted or a sorted T cell fraction (not recorded which). The source of these receptors is a female donor with ankylosing spondylitis or in good health (not recorded which). Both conserved end residues are part of each CDR3. D genes are given only for firm matches. Only part of the rows carry a size: once, few, many, or a class if the clone is expanded.

V gene	clone size	D gene	J gene	CDR3 DNA	CDR3 protein
TRBV7-9	NA	TRBD2	TRBJ2-7	TGTGCCAGCAGCCCTAAGACTAGCGGGGAGGCCTACGAGCAGTACTTC	CASSPKTSGEAYEQYF
TRBV12-3/TRBV12-4	many	NA	TRBJ2-3	TGTGCCAGCAGGATCGACTCGGGGGGCACAGATACGCAGTATTTT	CASRIDSGGTDTQYF
TRBV7-8	many	NA	TRBJ2-3	TGTGCCAGCAGCTTAGAAGGGCTACAAGATACGCAGTATTTT	CASSLEGLQDTQYF
TRBV6-2/TRBV6-3	many	NA	TRBJ2-7	TGTGCCAGCAGTTGGGGCTGGAACGAGCAGTACTTC	CASSWGWNEQYF
TRBV7-2	many	NA	TRBJ2-1	TGTGCCAGCCAATCGTGGGGGTCCTACAATGAGCAGTTCTTC	CASQSWGSYNEQFF
TRBV20-1	many	NA	TRBJ2-7	TGCAGTGCTAGACCCGGACAGTCCTACGAGCAGTACTTC	CSARPGQSYEQYF
TRBV5-1	NA	NA	TRBJ1-2	TGCGCCAGCAGCTCCGCGGACGGCCTGTCCTATGGCTACACCTTC	CASSSADGLSYGYTF
TRBV20-1	few	TRBD1	TRBJ1-5	TGCAGTGCTCAACAGGGGGAAGATCAGCCCCAGCATTTT	CSAQQGEDQPQHF
TRBV7-9	many	NA	TRBJ1-1	TGTGCCAGCAGCCCAATCCCTGGGACAAAAGCTTTCTTT	CASSPIPGTKAFF
TRBV4-3	NA	TRBD1	TRBJ2-5	TGCGCCAGCAGCCCATACAGGGGGGCTCGAGAGACCCAGTACTTC	CASSPYRGARETQYF
TRBV3-1	many	NA	TRBJ1-1	TGTGCCAGCAGCCGCCGGGAGGGTAACACTGAAGCTTTCTTT	CASSRREGNTEAFF
TRBV18	many	TRBD1	TRBJ1-5	TGTGCCAGCTCACGGGAGCAGGGGGGGAATCAGCCCCAGCATTTT	CASSREQGGNQPQHF